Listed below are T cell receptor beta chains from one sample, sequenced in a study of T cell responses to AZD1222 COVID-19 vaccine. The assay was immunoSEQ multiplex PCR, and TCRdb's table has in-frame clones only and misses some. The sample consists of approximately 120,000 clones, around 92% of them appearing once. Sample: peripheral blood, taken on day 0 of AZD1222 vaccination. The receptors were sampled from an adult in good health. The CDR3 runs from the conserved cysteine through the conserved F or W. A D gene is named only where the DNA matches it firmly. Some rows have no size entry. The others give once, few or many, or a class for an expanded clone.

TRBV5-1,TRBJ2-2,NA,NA,TGCGCCAGCAGAGCGGTGAACACCGGGGAGCTGTTTTTT,CASRAVNTGELFF
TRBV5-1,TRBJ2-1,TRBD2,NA,TGCGCCAGCAGCTTGTCCGGACTAGCGGGAGCCAATGAGCAGTTCTTC,CASSLSGLAGANEQFF
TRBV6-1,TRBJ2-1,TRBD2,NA,TGTGCCAGCAGTGAAGGGATAGCGGGATCCAATGAGCAGTTCTTC,CASSEGIAGSNEQFF
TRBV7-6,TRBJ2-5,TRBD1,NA,TGTGCCAGCAGCTTAGCCGGACAGGGGGCTGGAGAGACCCAGTACTTC,CASSLAGQGAGETQYF
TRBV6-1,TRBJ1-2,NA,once,TGTGCCAGCAGTGAACTGGGTGGAGGGTTGGGCTATGGCTACACCTTC,CASSELGGGLGYGYTF
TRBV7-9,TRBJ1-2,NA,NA,TGTGCCAGCAGCTTGCGGGGGTCGGACTATGGCTACACCTTC,CASSLRGSDYGYTF
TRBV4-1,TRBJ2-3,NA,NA,TGCGCCAGCAGCCAAGATTCGGCGGTTAGCACAGATACGCAGTATTTT,CASSQDSAVSTDTQYF
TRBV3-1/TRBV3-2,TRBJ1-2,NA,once,TGTGCCAGCAGCCGGGGCAGGGACTATGGCTACACCTTC,CASSRGRDYGYTF
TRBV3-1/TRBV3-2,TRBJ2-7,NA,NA,TGTGCCAGCAGCCCATCGGGTTACGAGCAGTACTTC,CASSPSGYEQYF
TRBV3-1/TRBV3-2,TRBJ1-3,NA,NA,TGTGCCAGCAGCCAAGTTAGTACCTCTGGAAACACCATATATTTT,CASSQVSTSGNTIYF
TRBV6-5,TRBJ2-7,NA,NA,TGTGCCATTACAGTCTGGGTTCCCTCCTACGAGCAGTACTTC,CAITVWVPSYEQYF
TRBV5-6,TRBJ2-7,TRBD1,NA,TGTGCCAGCAGCTTAGCCCAATTCGGACAGGGGTGGTACTACGAGCAGTACTTC,CASSLAQFGQGWYYEQYF
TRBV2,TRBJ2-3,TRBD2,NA,TGTGCCAGCGCCGGGACTAGGGAGACAGATACGCAGTATTTT,CASAGTRETDTQYF
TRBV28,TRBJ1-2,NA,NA,TGTGCCAGCAGTCGTACAGGGTCTGGCTACACCTTC,CASSRTGSGYTF
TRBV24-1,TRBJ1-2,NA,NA,TGTGCCACCCGCGAACTCAGACAGACCGATCCCACTAACTATGGCTACACCTTC,CATRELRQTDPTNYGYTF
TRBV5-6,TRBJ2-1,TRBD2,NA,TGTGCCAGCAGCTTGGAAACTAGCGGGATCTCTTACAATGAGCAGTTCTTC,CASSLETSGISYNEQFF
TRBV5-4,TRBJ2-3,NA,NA,TGTGCCAGCAGCCCTAAAGGCCGCAAGGGACCAGATACGCAGTATTTT,CASSPKGRKGPDTQYF
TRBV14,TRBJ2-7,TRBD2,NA,TGTGCCAGCAGCCAGGCCGGGGAGGGTGAAGTGTGGGAGCAGTACTTC,CASSQAGEGEVWEQYF
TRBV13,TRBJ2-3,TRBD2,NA,TGTGCCAGCAGCTTACGTGTAGCGGGAGGGCCCAGCACAGATACGCAGTATTTT,CASSLRVAGGPSTDTQYF
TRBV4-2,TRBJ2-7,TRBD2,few,TGTGCCAGCAGCCAAGATAGCGGGAGTTCCTACGAGCAGTACTTC,CASSQDSGSSYEQYF
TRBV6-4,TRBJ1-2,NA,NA,TGTGCCAGCAGCGAACAGCCTAACTATGGCTACACCTTC,CASSEQPNYGYTF
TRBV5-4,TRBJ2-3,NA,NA,TGTGCCAGCAGCCCCGACAGATACGCCCAGGCGCAGTATTTT,CASSPDRYAQAQYF
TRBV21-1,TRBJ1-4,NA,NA,TGTGCCAGCAGCAAAGACAGGGTCGAAAAACTGTTTTTT,CASSKDRVEKLFF
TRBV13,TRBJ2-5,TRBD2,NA,TGTGCCAGCAGCTTTCGACTAGCGGGAGCGCAGGAGACCCAGTACTTC,CASSFRLAGAQETQYF
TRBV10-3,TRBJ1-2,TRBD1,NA,TGTGCCATCAGTGAAAAGGTCCGGACAGGGGAATATGGCTACACCTTC,CAISEKVRTGEYGYTF
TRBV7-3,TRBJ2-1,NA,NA,TGTGCCAGCAGCCACAATGAGCAGTTCTTC,CASSHNEQFF
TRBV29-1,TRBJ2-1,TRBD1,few,TGCAGCGTTGAAGGCGGACAGGGTTCATACAATGAGCAGTTCTTC,CSVEGGQGSYNEQFF
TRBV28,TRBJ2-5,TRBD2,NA,TGTGCCAGCAGTTTAGCGGCGACTAGCGGGAGAGGGGGGCAAGAGACCCAGTACTTC,CASSLAATSGRGGQETQYF
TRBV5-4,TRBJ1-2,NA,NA,TGTGCCAGCGGATACAGGACACTCAACTATGGCTACACCTTC,CASGYRTLNYGYTF
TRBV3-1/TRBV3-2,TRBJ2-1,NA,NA,TGTGCCAGCAGCCAAGGCACCCCGCGTCACCGGAGCAATGAGCAGTTCTTC,CASSQGTPRHRSNEQFF
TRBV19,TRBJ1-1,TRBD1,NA,TGTGCCAGTACCAAGGACAGGGGGCTCACTGAAGCTTTCTTT,CASTKDRGLTEAFF
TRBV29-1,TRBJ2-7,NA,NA,TGCAGCGTTAGGCCCAATACCTACGAGCAGTACTTC,CSVRPNTYEQYF
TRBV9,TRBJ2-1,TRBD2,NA,TGTGCCAGCAGCGTAGGAGTACTAGCGGCCTACAATGAGCAGTTCTTC,CASSVGVLAAYNEQFF
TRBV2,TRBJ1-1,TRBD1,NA,TGTGCCGGCGGACAGGGGAACACTGAAGCTTTCTTT,CAGGQGNTEAFF
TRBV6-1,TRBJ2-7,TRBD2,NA,TGTGCCAGCAGAGAAGCGGGAGGGAAATACGAGCAGTACTTC,CASREAGGKYEQYF